This TCR beta chain was observed in a study of T cells after posttransplantation cyclophosphamide. The data were produced by immunoSEQ multiplex PCR, yet TCRdb's version contains in-frame clones alone and is incomplete. The sample has some 5,000 clones, approximately 80% seen once. The CDR3 spans 13 residues. Germline V gene sequence: CDR1 SQVTM, CDR2 ANQGSEA. The V end lost 4 bases, the J end lost 4 bases, and 13 bases lay between the germline ends. Control samples came 1 year after myeloablative marrow transplants with methotrexate plus calcineurin inhibitor. The TCR comes from a male patient in his 40s who received an allogeneic stem cell transplant from an unrelated donor, was CMV-positive, and had chronic GVHD only. The graft donor may have given rise to some T cells. The chain joins TRBV29-1 to TRBJ1-1, with D unresolved. The sample consisted of PBMCs, taken after an allogeneic stem cell transplant with a calcineurin inhibitor and methotrexate. The chain's CDR3 is CSVGSRAGTEAFF. The CDR3 DNA reads as TGCAGCGTTGGGTCGCGCGCGGGCACTGAAGCTTTCTTT. Supplemented by reference TRBV29-1 and TRBJ1-1, the full variable domain reads SAVISQKPSRDICQRGTSLTIQCQVDSQVTMMFWYRQQPGQSLTLIATANQGSEATYESGFVIDKFPISRPNLTFSTLTVSNMSPEDSSIYLCSVGSRAGTEAFFGQGTRLTVV.